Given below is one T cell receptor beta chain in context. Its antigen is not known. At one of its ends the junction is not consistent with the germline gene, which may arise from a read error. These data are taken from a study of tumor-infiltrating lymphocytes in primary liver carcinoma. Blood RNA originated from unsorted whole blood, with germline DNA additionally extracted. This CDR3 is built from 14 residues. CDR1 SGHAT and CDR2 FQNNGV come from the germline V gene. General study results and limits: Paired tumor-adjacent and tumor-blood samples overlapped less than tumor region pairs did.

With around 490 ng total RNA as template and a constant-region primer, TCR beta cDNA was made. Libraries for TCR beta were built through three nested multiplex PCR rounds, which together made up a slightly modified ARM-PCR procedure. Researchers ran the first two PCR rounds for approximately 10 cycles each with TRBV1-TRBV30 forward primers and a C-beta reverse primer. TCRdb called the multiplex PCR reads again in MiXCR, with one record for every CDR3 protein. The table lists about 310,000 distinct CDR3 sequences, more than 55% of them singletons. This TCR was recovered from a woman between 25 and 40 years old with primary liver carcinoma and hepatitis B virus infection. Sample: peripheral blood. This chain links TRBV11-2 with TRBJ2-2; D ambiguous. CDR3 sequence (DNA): TGTGCCAGCGCTAGGAGACCCGACACTGGGGAGCTGTTTTTT. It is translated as CASARRPDTGELFF.